The rows below give T cell receptor beta chains drawn from one sample of a study of siplizumab effects on memory and regulatory T cells. Some clones are missing from TCRdb's copy, which holds only in-frame ones; the method was immunoSEQ multiplex PCR. The sample lists tens of thousands of clones, over 70% occurring once. Sequenced sample: Tregs sorted from blood. These receptors originate from a human donor in good health. CDR3s include the opening cysteine and the closing phenylalanine or tryptophan. A D gene is named only where the DNA matches it firmly. Part of the rows lack a size; the others show once, few, many or a class for expanded clones.

CDR3aa | CDR3nt | j_gene | abundance | v_gene | d_gene
CASSLAGNAFF | TGTGCCAGCAGCTTAGCAGGGAACGCTTTCTTT | TRBJ1-1 | - | TRBV7-8 | -
CSVWDRGFEQYF | TGCAGCGTTTGGGACAGGGGGTTCGAGCAGTACTTC | TRBJ2-7 | - | TRBV29-1 | TRBD1
CASSLLGGFDEQYF | TGTGCCAGCAGTCTCTTGGGGGGTTTCGACGAGCAGTACTTC | TRBJ2-7 | - | TRBV7-9 | -
CASSYQNEKLFF | TGTGCCAGCAGTTACCAGAATGAAAAACTGTTTTTT | TRBJ1-4 | - | TRBV6-6 | -
CASSLGDTSYEQYF | TGTGCCAGCAGCTTAGGGGACACCTCCTACGAGCAGTACTTC | TRBJ2-7 | - | TRBV7-8 | -
CASSPQGRVNTGELFF | TGTGCCAGCAGTCCTCAGGGAAGGGTGAACACCGGGGAGCTGTTTTTT | TRBJ2-2 | once | TRBV6-4 | -
CATQSGLFEQYF | TGTGCCACCCAATCGGGACTCTTCGAGCAGTACTTC | TRBJ2-7 | - | TRBV10-3 | -
CAWNEKGGGGYTF | TGTGCCTGGAACGAGAAAGGGGGGGGTGGCTACACCTTC | TRBJ1-2 | - | TRBV30 | -
CASIKDRGRDGYTF | TGTGCCAGTATTAAGGACAGGGGGCGAGATGGCTACACCTTC | TRBJ1-2 | - | TRBV19 | TRBD1
CASSLAGPGNYGYTF | TGTGCCAGCAGCTTGGCAGGCCCTGGGAATTATGGCTACACCTTC | TRBJ1-2 | few | TRBV5-6 | -
CASSYGTGTYEQYF | TGTGCCAGCAGTTACGGGACAGGTACCTACGAGCAGTACTTC | TRBJ2-7 | - | TRBV6-6 | TRBD1
CASSLTGAGVGEQYF | TGTGCCAGCAGCTTAACCGGAGCGGGAGTAGGCGAGCAGTACTTC | TRBJ2-7 | - | TRBV7-3 | TRBD2
CASSLGRGNTEAFF | TGTGCCAGCAGCTTAGGTAGGGGGAACACTGAAGCTTTCTTT | TRBJ1-1 | - | TRBV7-3 | -
CASSTNSYGYTF | TGTGCCAGTAGTACCAACAGCTATGGCTACACCTTC | TRBJ1-2 | - | TRBV19 | -
CASSPGTVNTEAFF | TGTGCCAGCAGCCCCGGGACAGTGAACACTGAAGCTTTCTTT | TRBJ1-1 | - | TRBV7-9 | TRBD1
CASSFRGRRVVNTEAFF | TGTGCCAGCAGTTTCAGGGGGCGCAGGGTCGTGAACACTGAAGCTTTCTTT | TRBJ1-1 | once | TRBV28 | TRBD1
CASSIGTTFNPQHF | TGTGCCAGTAGTATAGGGACAACGTTTAACCCCCAGCATTTT | TRBJ1-5 | - | TRBV19 | -
CASSADSGYSPLHF | TGTGCCAGCAGCGCCGACAGCGGTTACTCACCCCTCCACTTT | TRBJ1-6 | - | TRBV9 | -
CASSPWTGSFEQYF | TGTGCCAGCAGCCCTTGGACAGGGAGTTTCGAGCAGTACTTC | TRBJ2-7 | - | TRBV7-8 | TRBD1
CASSFGTGNYGYTF | TGTGCCAGCAGCTTCGGGACAGGGAATTACGGCTACACCTTC | TRBJ1-2 | - | TRBV7-9 | TRBD1
CASSPGGVEQYF | TGTGCCAGCAGCCCCGGGGGGGTCGAGCAGTACTTC | TRBJ2-7 | - | TRBV7-3 | TRBD2
CASLEGLAGWQETQYF | TGTGCCAGCTTGGAGGGACTAGCGGGATGGCAAGAGACCCAGTACTTC | TRBJ2-5 | - | TRBV2 | TRBD2
CASSYRGPGYTF | TGTGCCAGCAGCTACAGGGGACCTGGCTACACCTTC | TRBJ1-2 | once | TRBV2 | TRBD1
CASSPNRDTEAFF | TGTGCCAGCTCACCCAACAGGGACACTGAAGCTTTCTTT | TRBJ1-1 | - | TRBV18 | -
CASSILSTFNGNTIYF | TGTGCCAGTAGTATTCTTTCCACCTTTAACGGAAACACCATATATTTT | TRBJ1-3 | - | TRBV19 | -
CAWSLTLSGNTIYF | TGTGCCTGGAGCCTGACCCTCTCTGGAAACACCATATATTTT | TRBJ1-3 | once | TRBV30 | -
CAWRRGLSARTDTQYF | TGTGCCTGGAGACGGGGACTTTCCGCCCGCACAGATACGCAGTATTTT | TRBJ2-3 | - | TRBV30 | -
CASSGRRTLRELFF | TGTGCCAGCAGCGGGCGTCGGACGTTAAGGGAGCTGTTTTTT | TRBJ2-2 | - | TRBV7-2 | -
CASSIIGGTGGNEQFF | TGTGCCAGTAGTATAATAGGGGGGACAGGGGGCAATGAGCAGTTCTTC | TRBJ2-1 | - | TRBV19 | TRBD1
CASSLVLGLNEQFF | TGTGCCAGCAGCTTAGTTCTTGGTCTGAATGAGCAGTTCTTC | TRBJ2-1 | - | TRBV7-9 | -
CASSVGAGELFF | TGTGCCAGCAGTGTGGGGGCCGGGGAGCTGTTTTTT | TRBJ2-2 | - | TRBV6-1 | -
CAISKAGSMNTEAFF | TGTGCCATCAGTAAGGCAGGCTCTATGAACACTGAAGCTTTCTTT | TRBJ1-1 | - | TRBV10-3 | -
CASSPGQWWNTQYF | TGTGCCAGCAGTCCTGGACAGTGGTGGAATACGCAGTATTTT | TRBJ2-3 | - | TRBV2 | -
CASSPPNFGGGPPLQYF | TGTGCCAGTAGTCCCCCAAACTTTGGGGGAGGGCCCCCTCTGCAGTACTTC | TRBJ2-7 | - | TRBV19 | TRBD2
CAISATGHLTNYGYTF | TGTGCCATCAGTGCAACGGGACACCTGACTAACTATGGCTACACCTTC | TRBJ1-2 | - | TRBV10-3 | -
CATSRERTGSSSQYF | TGTGCCACCAGCAGAGAGCGGACGGGGAGTTCGTCCCAGTACTTC | TRBJ2-5 | - | TRBV15 | -
CASSSSGADSYNEQFF | TGTGCCAGTAGTAGCTCAGGGGCAGACTCCTACAATGAGCAGTTCTTC | TRBJ2-1 | once | TRBV19 | -
CASSFDYVADTQYF | TGTGCCAGCAGCTTTGACTATGTGGCAGATACGCAGTATTTT | TRBJ2-3 | - | TRBV7-9 | -
CASSELYLTQYF | TGTGCCAGCAGCGAACTATACCTGACGCAGTATTTT | TRBJ2-3 | - | TRBV7-9 | -
CASSRTGVAKNIQYF | TGTGCCAGCAGCCGGACAGGAGTAGCCAAAAACATTCAGTACTTC | TRBJ2-4 | - | TRBV27 | TRBD1
CASRPGTSGITQYF | TGTGCCAGCAGACCCGGGACTAGCGGAATTACGCAGTATTTT | TRBJ2-3 | - | TRBV6-6 | TRBD2
CASSPGGTVNTEAFF | TGTGCCAGCTCACCTGGAGGGACAGTGAACACTGAAGCTTTCTTT | TRBJ1-1 | once | TRBV18 | TRBD1
CASSLGHYQSLPDTQYF | TGTGCCAGCAGCTTAGGTCACTACCAAAGTCTACCAGATACGCAGTATTTT | TRBJ2-3 | few | TRBV7-9 | -